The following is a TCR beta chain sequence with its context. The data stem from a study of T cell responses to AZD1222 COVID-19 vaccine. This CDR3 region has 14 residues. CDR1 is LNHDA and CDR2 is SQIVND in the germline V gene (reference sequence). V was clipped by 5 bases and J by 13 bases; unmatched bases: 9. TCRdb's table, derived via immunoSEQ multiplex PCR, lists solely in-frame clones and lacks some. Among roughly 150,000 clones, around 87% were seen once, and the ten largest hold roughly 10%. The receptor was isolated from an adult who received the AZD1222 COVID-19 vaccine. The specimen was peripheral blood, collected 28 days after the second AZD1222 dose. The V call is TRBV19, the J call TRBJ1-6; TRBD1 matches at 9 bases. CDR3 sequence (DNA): TGTGCCAGTAGTCCCGGACAGGGGTTTAATCCCCTCCACTTT. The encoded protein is CASSPGQGFNPLHF.